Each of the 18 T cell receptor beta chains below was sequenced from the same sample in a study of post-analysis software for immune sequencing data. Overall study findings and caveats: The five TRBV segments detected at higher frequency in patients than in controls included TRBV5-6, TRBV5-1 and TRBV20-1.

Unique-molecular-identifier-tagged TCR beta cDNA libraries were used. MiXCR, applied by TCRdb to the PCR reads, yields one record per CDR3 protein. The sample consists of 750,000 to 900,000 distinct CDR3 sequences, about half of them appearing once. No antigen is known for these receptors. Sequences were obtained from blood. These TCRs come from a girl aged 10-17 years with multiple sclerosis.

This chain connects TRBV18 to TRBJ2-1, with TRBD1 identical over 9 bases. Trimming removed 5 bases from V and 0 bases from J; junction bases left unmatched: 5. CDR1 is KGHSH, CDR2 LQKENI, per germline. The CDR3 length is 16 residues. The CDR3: CASSSGQGNSYNEQFF. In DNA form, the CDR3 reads TGTGCCAGCTCATCAGGACAGGGGAACTCCTACAATGAGCAGTTCTTC.

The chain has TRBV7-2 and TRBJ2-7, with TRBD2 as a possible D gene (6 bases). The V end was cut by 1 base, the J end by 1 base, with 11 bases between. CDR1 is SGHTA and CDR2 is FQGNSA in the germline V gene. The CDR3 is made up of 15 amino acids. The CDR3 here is CASSLGRGRSYEQYF. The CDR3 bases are TGTGCCAGCAGCTTAGGGAGGGGAAGGTCCTACGAGCAGTACTTC. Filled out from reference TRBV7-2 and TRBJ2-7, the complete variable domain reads GAGVSQSPSNKVTEKGKDVELRCDPISGHTALYWYRQSLGQGLEFLIYFQGNSAPDKSGLPSDRFSAERTGGSVSTLTIQRTQQEDSAVYLCASSLGRGRSYEQYFGPGTRLTVT.

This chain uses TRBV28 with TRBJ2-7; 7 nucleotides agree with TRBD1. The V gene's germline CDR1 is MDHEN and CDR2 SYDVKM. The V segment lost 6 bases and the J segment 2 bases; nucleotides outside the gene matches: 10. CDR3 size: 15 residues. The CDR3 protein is CASSPRTGIPYEQYF. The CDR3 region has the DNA TGTGCCAGCAGCCCTCGGACAGGTATCCCCTACGAGCAGTACTTC.

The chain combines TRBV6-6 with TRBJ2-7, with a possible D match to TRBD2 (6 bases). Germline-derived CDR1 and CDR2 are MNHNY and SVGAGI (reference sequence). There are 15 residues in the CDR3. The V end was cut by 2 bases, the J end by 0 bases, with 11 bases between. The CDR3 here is CASSYGGAHSYEQYF. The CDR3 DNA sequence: TGTGCCAGCAGTTACGGAGGGGCCCACTCCTACGAGCAGTACTTC.

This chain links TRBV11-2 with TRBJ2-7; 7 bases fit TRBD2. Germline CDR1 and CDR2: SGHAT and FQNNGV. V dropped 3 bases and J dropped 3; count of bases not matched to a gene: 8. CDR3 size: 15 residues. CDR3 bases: TGTGCCAGCAGCTTTTCGGCGGGGGAGTTCTACGAGCAGTACTTC. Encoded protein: CASSFSAGEFYEQYF. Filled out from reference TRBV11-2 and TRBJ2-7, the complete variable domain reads EAGVAQSPRYKIIEKRQSVAFWCNPISGHATLYWYQQILGQGPKLLIQFQNNGVVDDSQLPKDRFSAERLKGVDSTLKIQPAKLEDSAVYLCASSFSAGEFYEQYFGPGTRLTVT.

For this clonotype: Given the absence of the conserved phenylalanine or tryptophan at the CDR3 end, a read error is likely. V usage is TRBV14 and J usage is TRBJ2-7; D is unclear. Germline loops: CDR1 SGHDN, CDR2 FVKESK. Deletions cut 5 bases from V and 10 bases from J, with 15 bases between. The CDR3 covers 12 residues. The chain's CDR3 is CASSNIENVQYL. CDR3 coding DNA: TGTGCCAGCAGCAACATAGAAAACGTTCAGTACCTC.

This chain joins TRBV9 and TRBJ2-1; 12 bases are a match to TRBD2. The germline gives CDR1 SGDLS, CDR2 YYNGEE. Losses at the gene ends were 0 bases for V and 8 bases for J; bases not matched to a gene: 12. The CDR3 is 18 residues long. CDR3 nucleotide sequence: TGTGCCAGCAGCGTAGGGCCCCGACTAGCGGGAGTAGGAGATGAGCAGTTCTTC. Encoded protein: CASSVGPRLAGVGDEQFF.

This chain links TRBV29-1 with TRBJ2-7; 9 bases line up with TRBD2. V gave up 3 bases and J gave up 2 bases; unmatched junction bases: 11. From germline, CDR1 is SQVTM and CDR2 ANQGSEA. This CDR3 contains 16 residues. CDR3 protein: CSVEVGGASGTYEQYF. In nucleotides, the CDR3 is TGCAGCGTTGAGGTCGGGGGGGCTAGCGGGACCTACGAGCAGTACTTC.

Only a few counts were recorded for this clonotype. This CDR3 is CASSGIGNQPQHF. The CDR3 coding sequence is TGTGCCAGCAGTGGGATCGGCAATCAGCCCCAGCATTTT. The chain carries TRBV5-8 and TRBJ1-5, with D unclear. Trimming took 5 bases from V and 2 from J, leaving 8 bases between them. The CDR3 sequence is 13 residues long. CDR1 and CDR2 (germline): SGHTS, YDEGEE.

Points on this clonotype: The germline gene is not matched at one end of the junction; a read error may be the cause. CDR3 sequence reads: CVSSILETIASSETQYF. DNA of the CDR3: TGTGTCAGCAGCATACTCGAGACTATTGCCTCTTCGGAGACCCAGTACTTC. V is TRBV7-2 and J is TRBJ2-7, with D maybe TRBD2 (5 bases). The J call is uncertain, as TRBJ2-5 better fits the DNA end. The CDR3 spans 17 residues. Germline loops: CDR1 SGHTA, CDR2 FQGNSA.

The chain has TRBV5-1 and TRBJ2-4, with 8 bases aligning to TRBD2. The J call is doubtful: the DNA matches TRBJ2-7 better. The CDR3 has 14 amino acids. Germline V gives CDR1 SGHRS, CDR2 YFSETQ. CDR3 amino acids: CASSLAGVDYEQYF. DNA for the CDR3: TGCGCCAGCAGCTTAGCGGGAGTGGACTACGAGCAGTACTTC.

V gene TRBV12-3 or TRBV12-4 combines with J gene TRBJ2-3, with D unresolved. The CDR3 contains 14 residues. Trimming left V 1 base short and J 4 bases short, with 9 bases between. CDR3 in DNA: TGTGCCAGCAGTTTAGGACGGTTGTCAGATACGCAGTATTTT. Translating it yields CASSLGRLSDTQYF.

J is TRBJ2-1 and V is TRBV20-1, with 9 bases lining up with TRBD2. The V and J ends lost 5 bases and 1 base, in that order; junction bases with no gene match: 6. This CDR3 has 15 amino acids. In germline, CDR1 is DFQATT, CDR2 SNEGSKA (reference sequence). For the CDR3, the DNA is TGCAGTGCTCCCAGCGGGAGGTCTTCCTACAATGAGCAGTTCTTC. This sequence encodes CSAPSGRSSYNEQFF.

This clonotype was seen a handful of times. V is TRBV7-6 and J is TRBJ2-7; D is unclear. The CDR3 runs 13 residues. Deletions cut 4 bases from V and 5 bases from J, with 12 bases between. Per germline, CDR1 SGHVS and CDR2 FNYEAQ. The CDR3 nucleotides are TGTGCCAGCAGCTCCGACGGGTGGGACGAGCAGTACTTC. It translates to CASSSDGWDEQYF.

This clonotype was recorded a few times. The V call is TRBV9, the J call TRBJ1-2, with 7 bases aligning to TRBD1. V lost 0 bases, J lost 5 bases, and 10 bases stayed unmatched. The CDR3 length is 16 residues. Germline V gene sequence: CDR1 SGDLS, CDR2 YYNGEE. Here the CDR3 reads CASSVGPTGHSYGYTF. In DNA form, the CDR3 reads TGTGCCAGCAGCGTAGGCCCGACAGGGCATTCATATGGCTACACCTTC.

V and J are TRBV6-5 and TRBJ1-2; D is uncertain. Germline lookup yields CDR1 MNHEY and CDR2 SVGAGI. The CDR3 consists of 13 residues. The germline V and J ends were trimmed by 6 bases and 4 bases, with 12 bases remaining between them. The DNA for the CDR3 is TGTGCCAGCAGGTCTAGAAGCCCCTATGGCTACACCTTC. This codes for CASRSRSPYGYTF.

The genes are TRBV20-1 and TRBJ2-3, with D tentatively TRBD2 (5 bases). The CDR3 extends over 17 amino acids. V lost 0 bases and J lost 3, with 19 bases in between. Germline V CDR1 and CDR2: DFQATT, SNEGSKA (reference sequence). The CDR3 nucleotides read TGCAGTGCTAGAGATCGTGACGGGCACCCGGGGACAGATACGCAGTATTTT. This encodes CSARDRDGHPGTDTQYF.

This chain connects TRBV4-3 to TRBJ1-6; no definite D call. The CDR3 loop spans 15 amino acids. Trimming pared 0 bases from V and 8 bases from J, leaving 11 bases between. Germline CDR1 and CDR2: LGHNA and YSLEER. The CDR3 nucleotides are TGCGCCAGCAGCCAAGATGACCAGCACGATTCACCCCTCCACTTT. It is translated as CASSQDDQHDSPLHF.